Given below is one TCR beta chain in context. No antigen is known for it. This sample is drawn from a study of monozygotic twins with inflammatory bowel disease. Study-level findings and limits: Support was lacking for any single strong IBD-associated signal or clonotype. Compared with healthy co-twins, IBD patients showed reduced TCRbeta repertoire diversity by inverse Simpson. Concordance status among twins (concordant versus discordant) showed no link to repertoire similarity, possibly from limited power.

Following a re-call of the 5' RACE reads, TCRdb has one entry per CDR3 protein and lacks DNA. The listing records around 400,000 distinct CDR3 sequences. CDR1 and CDR2 from the germline V gene are SNHLY and FYNNEI. The CDR3 extends over 15 amino acids. Material for sequencing was blood. The genes are TRBV2 and TRBJ1-1; absent DNA, TCRdb's TRBD1 call cannot be checked. The sequence was collected from a human donor with ulcerative colitis or Crohn's disease, or a healthy co-twin of an affected twin (not recorded which). The CDR3 sequence is CASSVQGLGNTEAFF.